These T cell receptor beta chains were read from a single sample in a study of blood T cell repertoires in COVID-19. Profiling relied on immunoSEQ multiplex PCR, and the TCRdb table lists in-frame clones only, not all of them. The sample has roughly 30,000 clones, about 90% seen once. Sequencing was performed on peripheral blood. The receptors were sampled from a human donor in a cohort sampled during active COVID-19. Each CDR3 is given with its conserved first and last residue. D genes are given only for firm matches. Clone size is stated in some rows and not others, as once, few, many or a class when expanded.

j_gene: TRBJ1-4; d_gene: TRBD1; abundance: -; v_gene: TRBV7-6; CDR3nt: TGTGCCAGCAGCTTAGAGCCGGGACAGGGCCTACCGGGCGAAAAACTGTTTTTT; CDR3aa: CASSLEPGQGLPGEKLFF
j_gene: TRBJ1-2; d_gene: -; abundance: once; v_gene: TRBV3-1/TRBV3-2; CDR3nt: TGTGCCAGCAGCCAAGTTTATCAAGGTCAGGTCTATGGCTACACCTTC; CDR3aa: CASSQVYQGQVYGYTF
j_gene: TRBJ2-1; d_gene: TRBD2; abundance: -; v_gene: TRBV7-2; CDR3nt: TGTGCCAGCAGCCCGACTAGCGGGGTGGGTGAGCAGTTCTTC; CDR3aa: CASSPTSGVGEQFF
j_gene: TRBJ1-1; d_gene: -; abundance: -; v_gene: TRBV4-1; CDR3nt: TGCGCCAGCAGCCCCCGAGAGGGCCTGAACACTGAAGCTTTCTTT; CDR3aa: CASSPREGLNTEAFF
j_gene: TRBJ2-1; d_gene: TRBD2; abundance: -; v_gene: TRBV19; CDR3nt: TGCGTGTTGGGGACTAACTCCTACAATGAGCAGTTCTTC; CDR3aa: CVLGTNSYNEQFF
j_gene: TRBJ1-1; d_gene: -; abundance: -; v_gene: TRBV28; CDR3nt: TGTGCCAGCAGCAGTATAATCGTTTTCTTT; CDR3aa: CASSSIIVFF
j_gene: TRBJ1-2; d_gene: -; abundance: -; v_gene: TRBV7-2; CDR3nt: TGTGCCAGCAGCACGCAAGTGGGGGCGGGTGGCTACACCTTC; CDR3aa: CASSTQVGAGGYTF
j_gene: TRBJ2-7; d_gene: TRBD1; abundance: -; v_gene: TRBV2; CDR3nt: TGTGCCAGCAGTAAAACGGGACAGGGGGCCTCAATCCTCTACGAGCAGTACTTC; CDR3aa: CASSKTGQGASILYEQYF
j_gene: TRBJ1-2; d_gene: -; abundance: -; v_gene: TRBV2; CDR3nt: TGTGCCAGCAGTGGGGAGAGGGCCGGAGGTACCTTC; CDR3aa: CASSGERAGGTF
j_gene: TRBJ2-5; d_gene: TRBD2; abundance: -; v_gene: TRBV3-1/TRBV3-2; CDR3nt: TGTGCCAGCAGCCCGCAGGCGGGGGGGGTGCAGACCCAGTACTTC; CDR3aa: CASSPQAGGVQTQYF
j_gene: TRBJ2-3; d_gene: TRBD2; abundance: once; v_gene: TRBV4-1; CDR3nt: TGCGCCAGCAGCCAAGATCAGGGAGCGGGAGTCCAAGATACGCAGTATTTT; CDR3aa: CASSQDQGAGVQDTQYF
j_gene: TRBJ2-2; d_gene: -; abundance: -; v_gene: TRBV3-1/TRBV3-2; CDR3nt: TGTGCCTCAAAGAGGCAGGGCAACACCGGGGAGCTGTTTTTT; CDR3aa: CASKRQGNTGELFF
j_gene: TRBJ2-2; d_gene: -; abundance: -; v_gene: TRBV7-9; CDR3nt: TGTGCCAGCCTGCATAGCGCAACGAACACCGGGGAGCTGTTTTTT; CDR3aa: CASLHSATNTGELFF
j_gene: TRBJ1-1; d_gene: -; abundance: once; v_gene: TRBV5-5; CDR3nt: TGTGCCAGCAGCACATTGCAGGTTTTGAACACTGAAGCTTTCTTT; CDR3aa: CASSTLQVLNTEAFF
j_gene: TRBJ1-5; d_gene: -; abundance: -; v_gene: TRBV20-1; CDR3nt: TGCAGTGCTAGTCAAGTAGGGGCAGGGTTTAGGAATCAGCCCCAGCATTTT; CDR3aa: CSASQVGAGFRNQPQHF
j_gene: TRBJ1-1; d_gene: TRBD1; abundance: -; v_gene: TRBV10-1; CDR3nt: TGCGCCAGCAGTGAGTCCGGACAGGGGAGGGCTGAAGCTTTCTTT; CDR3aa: CASSESGQGRAEAFF
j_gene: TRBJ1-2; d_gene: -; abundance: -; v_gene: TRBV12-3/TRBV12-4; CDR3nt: TGTGCCAGCAGCCCCGGGGGGGTGGGCGGCTACACCTTC; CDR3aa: CASSPGGVGGYTF